These 12 T cell receptor beta chains share one sample of origin, sequenced in a study of CD4 T cells in relation to SARS-CoV-2 and coronaviruses. Their target antigens are unknown. Only in-frame clones appear in the TCRdb table, and some are missing; sequencing was by immunoSEQ multiplex PCR. The sample lists 15,000 to 20,000 clones, around 80% occurring once. Before the COVID-19 pandemic, during about 2011-2019, CD4+ T cells were taken from unexposed donors. Isolation of CD4+ T cells took place after less than twelve days in culture. Sequenced input: CD4+ T cells from PBMCs, cultured in vitro. The receptor set was obtained from a human donor in good health.

The gene calls are TRBV19 and TRBJ2-2; possibly TRBD2 for D (5 bases). Trimming took 6 bases from V and 6 from J, leaving 11 bases between them. CDR3 size: 13 residues. Per the germline V gene, CDR1 is LNHDA and CDR2 is SQIVND (reference sequence). CDR3 DNA: TGTGCCAGTAGGGAGGACTGGGCCGGGGAGCTGTTTTTT. Protein sequence: CASREDWAGELFF. Using reference TRBV19 and TRBJ2-2 for the parts outside the CDR3, the full variable domain is DGGITQSPKYLFRKEGQNVTLSCEQNLNHDAMYWYRQDPGQGLRLIYYSQIVNDFQKGDIAEGYSVSREKKESFPLTVTSAQKNPTAFYLCASREDWAGELFFGEGSRLTVL.

The CDR3 sequence: CATRLATTDTQYF. The CDR3 region has the DNA TGTGCCACCAGACTAGCGACAACAGATACGCAGTATTTT. The rearrangement joins TRBV24-1 to TRBJ2-3, with 7 positions matching TRBD2. The trim removed 7 bases at V and 3 bases at J, leaving 3 bases unmatched. CDR3 length: 13 residues. The germline V gene has CDR1 KGHDR and CDR2 SFDVKD.

V is TRBV7-3 and J is TRBJ2-2; possible D gene TRBD1, 6 bases. The CDR3 length is 17 residues. V gave up 1 base and J gave up 2 bases, with 14 bases separating them. CDR1 is SGHTA, CDR2 FQGTGA, per germline. CDR3 amino acids: CASSLNAGASNTGELFF. CDR3 DNA: TGTGCCAGCAGCTTAAACGCAGGGGCATCAAACACCGGGGAGCTGTTTTTT. The variable domain in full, with the rest retrieved from reference TRBV7-3 and TRBJ2-2, is GAGVSQTPSNKVTEKGKYVELRCDPISGHTALYWYRQSLGQGPEFLIYFQGTGAADDSGLPNDRFFAVRPEGSVSTLKIQRTERGDSAVYLCASSLNAGASNTGELFFGEGSRLTVL.

The chain recombines TRBV11-3 with TRBJ2-1, with TRBD2 matching over 10 bases. Germline V gives CDR1 SGHNT, CDR2 YENEEA. J lost 6 bases, V lost 2 bases, and 1 base had no gene match. The CDR3 contains 14 residues. Written as DNA, the CDR3 is TGTGCCAGCAGCTTAAGCGGGAGGGTCAATGAGCAGTTCTTC. Its translation: CASSLSGRVNEQFF.

The chain links TRBV30 to TRBJ2-7, with 9 positions matching TRBD2. The length of the CDR3 is 13 residues. The V gene's germline CDR1 is GTSNPN and CDR2 SVGIG (reference sequence). Trimming cost V 8 bases and J 6 bases; bases outside gene matches: 11. Here the CDR3 DNA reads TGTGCCCTAGCCCGCTTTAGCGGGAGCGAGCAGTACTTC. Its translation is CALARFSGSEQYF.

The chain couples TRBV20-1 to TRBJ1-2, with D possibly being TRBD1 (6 bases). CDR3 length equals 11 residues. Germline lookup yields CDR1 DFQATT and CDR2 SNEGSKA (reference sequence). The V and J ends lost 7 bases and 4 bases respectively, with 10 bases between them. CDR3 amino acids: CSVSDSYGYTF. The CDR3 DNA is TGCAGTGTCTCGGACAGCTATGGCTACACCTTC.

The genes are TRBV27 and TRBJ2-1; tentative D call: TRBD2 (6 bases). Looked up from germline, CDR1 is MNHEY and CDR2 is SMNVEV (reference sequence). The CDR3 consists of 18 residues. V shed 5 bases and J shed 9 bases, with 29 bases lying between them. The CDR3 reads CASSLDLPGEVGMSEQFF. CDR3 DNA sequence: TGTGCCAGCAGTCTAGACCTCCCTGGGGAGGTGGGAATGAGTGAGCAGTTCTTC.

V gene TRBV5-1 combines with J gene TRBJ2-3; D is uncertain. V lost 0 bases and J lost 3, with 5 bases in between. The length of the CDR3 is 13 residues. Looked up from germline, CDR1 is SGHRS and CDR2 is YFSETQ. The CDR3 here is CASSLVRTDTQYF. CDR3 bases: TGCGCCAGCAGCTTGGTGCGGACAGATACGCAGTATTTT.

The chain uses TRBV27 and TRBJ2-7, with TRBD1 identical over 8 bases. Trimming cost V 3 bases and J 2 bases; bases outside gene matches: 3. Germline V gives CDR1 MNHEY, CDR2 SMNVEV (reference sequence). The CDR3 is 14 residues long. The CDR3 reads CASSFDRGPYEQYF. CDR3 bases: TGTGCCAGCAGTTTCGACAGGGGTCCCTACGAGCAGTACTTC.

In its sample, this clone ranks as medium-sized (0.01 to 0.1%). This chain uses TRBV7-2 with TRBJ1-4; no clear D. The germline V gene has CDR1 SGHTA and CDR2 FQGNSA. This CDR3 has 13 amino acids. The V end was cut by 1 base, the J end by 6 bases, with 6 bases between. Written as DNA, the CDR3 is TGTGCCAGCAGCTTAGGAGGGTATGAAAAACTGTTTTTT. Its protein product is CASSLGGYEKLFF.

This chain uses TRBV18 with TRBJ1-2; the D gene is possibly TRBD1 (5 bases). Germline CDR1 and CDR2: KGHSH and LQKENI. The CDR3 runs 14 residues. V dropped 0 bases and J dropped 7 bases, with 12 bases sitting between them. DNA of the CDR3: TGTGCCAGCTCACCACCGGAGGATAGGGGTGGCTACACCTTC. Its translation: CASSPPEDRGGYTF. The full variable domain, completed using reference TRBV18 and TRBJ1-2, is NAGVMQNPRHLVRRRGQEARLRCSPMKGHSHVYWYRQLPEEGLKFMVYLQKENIIDESGMPKERFSAEFPKEGPSILRIQQVVRGDSAAYFCASSPPEDRGGYTFGSGTRLTVV.

This clone has a single count. The chain carries TRBV28 and TRBJ1-5; D gene unclear. This CDR3 spans 14 amino acids. The V end lost 6 bases, the J end lost 5 bases, and 14 bases lay between the germline ends. CDR1 and CDR2 from the germline V gene are MDHEN and SYDVKM. For the CDR3, the DNA is TGTGCCAGCAGACCACAAAGGTCCGATCAGCCCCAGCATTTT. Translated: CASRPQRSDQPQHF. Combining the CDR3 with reference TRBV28 and TRBJ1-5 gives the whole variable domain DVKVTQSSRYLVKRTGEKVFLECVQDMDHENMFWYRQDPGLGLRLIYFSYDVKMKEKGDIPEGYSVSREKKERFSLILESASTNQTSMYLCASRPQRSDQPQHFGDGTRLSIL.